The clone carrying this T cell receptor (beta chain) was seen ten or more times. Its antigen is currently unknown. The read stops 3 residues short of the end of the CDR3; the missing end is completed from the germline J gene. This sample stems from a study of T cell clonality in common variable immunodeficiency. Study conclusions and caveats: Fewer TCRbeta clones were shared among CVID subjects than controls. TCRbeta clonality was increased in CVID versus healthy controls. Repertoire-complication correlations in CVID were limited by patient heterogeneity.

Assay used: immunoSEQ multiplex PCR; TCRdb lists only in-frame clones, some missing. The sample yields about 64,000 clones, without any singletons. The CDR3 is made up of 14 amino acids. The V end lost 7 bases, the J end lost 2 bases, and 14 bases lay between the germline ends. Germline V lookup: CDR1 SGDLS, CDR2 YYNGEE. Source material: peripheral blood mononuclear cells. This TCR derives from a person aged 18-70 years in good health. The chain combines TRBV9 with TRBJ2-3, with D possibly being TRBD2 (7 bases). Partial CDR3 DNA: TGTGCCAGCGCGGGGGCCCCCCTCACAGATACG. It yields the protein CASAGAPLTDT. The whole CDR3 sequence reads CASAGAPLTDTQYF.